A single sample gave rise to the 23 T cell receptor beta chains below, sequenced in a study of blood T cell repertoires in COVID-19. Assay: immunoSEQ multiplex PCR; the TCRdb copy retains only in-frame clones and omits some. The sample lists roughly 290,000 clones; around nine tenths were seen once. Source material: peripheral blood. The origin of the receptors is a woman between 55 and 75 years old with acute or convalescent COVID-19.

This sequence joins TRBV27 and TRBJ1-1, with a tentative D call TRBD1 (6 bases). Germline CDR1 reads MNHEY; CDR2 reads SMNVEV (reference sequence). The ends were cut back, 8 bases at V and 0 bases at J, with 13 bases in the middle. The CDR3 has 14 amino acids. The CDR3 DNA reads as TGTGCCAGCCGGGCAGGGGCCATGAACACTGAAGCTTTCTTT. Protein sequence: CASRAGAMNTEAFF.

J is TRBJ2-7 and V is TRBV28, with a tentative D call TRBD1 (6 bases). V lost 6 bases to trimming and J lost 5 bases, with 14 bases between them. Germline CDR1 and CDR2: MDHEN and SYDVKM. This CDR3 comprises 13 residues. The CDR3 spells CASSPGHFHEQYF. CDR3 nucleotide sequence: TGTGCCAGCAGCCCGGGACATTTCCACGAGCAGTACTTC.

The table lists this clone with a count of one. CDR3 DNA: TGTGCCAGCAGCTTGGAAGCCTTGAACACTGAAGCTTTCTTT. Its protein product is CASSLEALNTEAFF. The genes are TRBV5-6 and TRBJ1-1; D remains ambiguous. V lost 0 bases and J lost 0, with 6 bases in between. Looked up from germline, CDR1 is SGHDT and CDR2 is YYEEEE. The CDR3 sequence is 14 residues long.

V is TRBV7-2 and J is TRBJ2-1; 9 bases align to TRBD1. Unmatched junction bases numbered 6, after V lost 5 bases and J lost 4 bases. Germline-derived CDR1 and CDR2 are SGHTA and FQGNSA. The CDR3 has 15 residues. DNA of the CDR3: TGTGCCAGCAGCAAAGGACAGGGGACGTACAATGAGCAGTTCTTC. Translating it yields CASSKGQGTYNEQFF.

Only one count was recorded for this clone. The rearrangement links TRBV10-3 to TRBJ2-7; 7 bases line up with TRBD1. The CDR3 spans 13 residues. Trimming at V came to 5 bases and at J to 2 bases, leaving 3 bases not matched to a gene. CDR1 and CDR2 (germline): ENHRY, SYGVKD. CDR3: CAISRTGTYEQYF. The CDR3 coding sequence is TGTGCCATCAGTCGGACAGGTACCTACGAGCAGTACTTC.

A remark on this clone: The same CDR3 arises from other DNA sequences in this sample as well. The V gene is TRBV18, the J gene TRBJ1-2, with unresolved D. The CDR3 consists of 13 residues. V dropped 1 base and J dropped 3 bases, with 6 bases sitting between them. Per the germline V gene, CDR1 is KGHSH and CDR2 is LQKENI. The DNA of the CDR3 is TGTGCCAGCTCACCACTCGGGGACTATGGCTACACCTTC. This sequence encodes CASSPLGDYGYTF.

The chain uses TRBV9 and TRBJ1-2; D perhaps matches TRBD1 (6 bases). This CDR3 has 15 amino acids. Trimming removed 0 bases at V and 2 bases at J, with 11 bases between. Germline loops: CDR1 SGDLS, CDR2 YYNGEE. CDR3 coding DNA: TGTGCCAGCAGCGTAGCGGGTAGGGGGAACTATGGCTACACCTTC. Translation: CASSVAGRGNYGYTF.

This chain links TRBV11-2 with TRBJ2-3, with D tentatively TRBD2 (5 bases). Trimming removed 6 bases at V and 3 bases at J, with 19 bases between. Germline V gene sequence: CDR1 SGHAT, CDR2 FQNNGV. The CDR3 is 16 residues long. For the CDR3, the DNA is TGTGCCAGCAGTCGGACTGGCCAAGGATGGACAGATACGCAGTATTTT. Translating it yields CASSRTGQGWTDTQYF.

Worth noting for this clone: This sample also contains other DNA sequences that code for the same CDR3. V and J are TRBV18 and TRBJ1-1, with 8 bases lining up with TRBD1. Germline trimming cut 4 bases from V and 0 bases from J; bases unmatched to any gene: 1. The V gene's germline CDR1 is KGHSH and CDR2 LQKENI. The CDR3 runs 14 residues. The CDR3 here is CASSRQGMNTEAFF. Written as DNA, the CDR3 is TGTGCCAGCTCACGACAGGGGATGAACACTGAAGCTTTCTTT.

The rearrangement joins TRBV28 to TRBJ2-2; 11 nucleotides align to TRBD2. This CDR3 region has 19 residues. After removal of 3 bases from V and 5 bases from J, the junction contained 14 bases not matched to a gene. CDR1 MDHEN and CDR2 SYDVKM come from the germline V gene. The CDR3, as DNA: TGTGCCAGCAGTTTTTTGGGTGTAACTAGCGGGAGAAATACCGGGGAGCTGTTTTTT. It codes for CASSFLGVTSGRNTGELFF.

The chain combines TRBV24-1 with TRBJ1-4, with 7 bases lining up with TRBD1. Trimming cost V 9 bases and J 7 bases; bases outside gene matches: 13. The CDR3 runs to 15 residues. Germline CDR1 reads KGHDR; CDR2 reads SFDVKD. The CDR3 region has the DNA TGTGCCACCGGTCTGATCAACAGGGGAGTTGAAAAACTGTTTTTT. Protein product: CATGLINRGVEKLFF.

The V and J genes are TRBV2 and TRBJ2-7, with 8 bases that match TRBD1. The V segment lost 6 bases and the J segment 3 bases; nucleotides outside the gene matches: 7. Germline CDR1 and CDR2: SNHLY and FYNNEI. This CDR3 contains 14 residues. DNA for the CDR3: TGTGCCAGCAGATGGGACAGGCGCGACTACGAGCAGTACTTC. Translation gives CASRWDRRDYEQYF.

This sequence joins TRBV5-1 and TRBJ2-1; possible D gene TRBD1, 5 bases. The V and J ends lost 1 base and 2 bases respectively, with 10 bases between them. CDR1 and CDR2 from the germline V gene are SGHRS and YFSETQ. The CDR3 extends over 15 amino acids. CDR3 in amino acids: CASSLIGAAYNEQFF. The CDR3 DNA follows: TGCGCCAGCAGCTTGATAGGGGCGGCCTACAATGAGCAGTTCTTC.

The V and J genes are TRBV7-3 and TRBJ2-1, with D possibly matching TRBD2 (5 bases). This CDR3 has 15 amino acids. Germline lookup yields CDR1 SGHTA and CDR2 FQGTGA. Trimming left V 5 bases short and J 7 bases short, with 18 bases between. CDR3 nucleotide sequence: TGTGCCAGCAGCCCCAAAAACCCCCTAGCTAATGAGCAGTTCTTC. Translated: CASSPKNPLANEQFF.

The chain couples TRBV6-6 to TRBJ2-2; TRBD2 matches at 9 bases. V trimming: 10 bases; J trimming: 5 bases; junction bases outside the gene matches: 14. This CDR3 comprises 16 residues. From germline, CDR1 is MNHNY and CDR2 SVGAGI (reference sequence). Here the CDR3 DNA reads TGTGCCACGCCAGTTACTAGCGGGCCCGGAACCGGGGAGCTGTTTTTT. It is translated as CATPVTSGPGTGELFF.

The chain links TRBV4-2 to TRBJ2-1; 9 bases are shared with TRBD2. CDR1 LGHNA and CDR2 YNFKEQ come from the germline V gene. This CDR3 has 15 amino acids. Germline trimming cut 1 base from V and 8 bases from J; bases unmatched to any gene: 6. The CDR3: CASSQVGGLAHEQFF. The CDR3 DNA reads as TGTGCCAGCAGCCAAGTTGGGGGACTAGCCCATGAGCAGTTCTTC.

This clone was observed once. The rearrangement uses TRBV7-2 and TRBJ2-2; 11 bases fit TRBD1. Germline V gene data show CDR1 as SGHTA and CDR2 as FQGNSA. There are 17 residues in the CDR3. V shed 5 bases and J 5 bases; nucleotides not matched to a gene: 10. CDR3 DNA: TGTGCCAGCAGCCCCCATTCCGGGACAGGGGGAACCGGGGAGCTGTTTTTT. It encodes CASSPHSGTGGTGELFF.

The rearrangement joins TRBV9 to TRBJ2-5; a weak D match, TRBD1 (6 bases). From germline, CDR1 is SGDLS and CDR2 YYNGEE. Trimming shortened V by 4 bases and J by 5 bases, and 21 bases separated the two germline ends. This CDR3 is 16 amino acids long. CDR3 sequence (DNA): TGTGCCAGCAGCCCCCGCCACCAGGGGTATTTGGAGACCCAGTACTTC. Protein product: CASSPRHQGYLETQYF.

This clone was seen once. The CDR3 DNA reads TGCAGCGTCCTCGAGTCTCCCTATAGCAATCAGCCCCAGCATTTT. Translated: CSVLESPYSNQPQHF. The chain combines TRBV29-1 with TRBJ1-5; D unclear. This CDR3 region has 15 residues. The germline CDR1 and CDR2 sequences are SQVTM and ANQGSEA. The V end was cut by 6 bases, the J end by 0 bases, with 15 bases between.

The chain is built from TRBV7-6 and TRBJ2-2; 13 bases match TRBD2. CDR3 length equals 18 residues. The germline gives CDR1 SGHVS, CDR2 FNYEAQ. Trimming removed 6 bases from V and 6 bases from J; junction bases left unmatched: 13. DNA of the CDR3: TGTGCCAGCAGTTCCCGGACTAGCGGGGGACTAACTTCCGGGGAGCTGTTTTTT. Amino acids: CASSSRTSGGLTSGELFF.

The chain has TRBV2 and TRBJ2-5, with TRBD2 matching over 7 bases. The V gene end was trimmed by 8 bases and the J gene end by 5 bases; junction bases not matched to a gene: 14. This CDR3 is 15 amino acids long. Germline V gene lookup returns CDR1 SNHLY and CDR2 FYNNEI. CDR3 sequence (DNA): TGTGCCAGCCGGCCCGTGGGGAGGGCAGGGGAGACCCAGTACTTC. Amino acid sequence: CASRPVGRAGETQYF.

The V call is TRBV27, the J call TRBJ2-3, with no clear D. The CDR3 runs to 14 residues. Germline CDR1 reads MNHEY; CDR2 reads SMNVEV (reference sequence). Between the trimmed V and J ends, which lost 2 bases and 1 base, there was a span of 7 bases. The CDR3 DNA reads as TGTGCCAGCAGTTTAAGACGGGGCACAGATACGCAGTATTTT. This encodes CASSLRRGTDTQYF.

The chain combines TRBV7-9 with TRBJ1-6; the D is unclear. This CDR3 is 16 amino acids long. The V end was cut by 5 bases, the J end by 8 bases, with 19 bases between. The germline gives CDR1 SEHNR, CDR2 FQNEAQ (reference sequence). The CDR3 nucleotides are TGTGCCAGCAGCCCTCGGGGAGGAAGTTCGGATTCACCCCTCCACTTT. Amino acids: CASSPRGGSSDSPLHF.